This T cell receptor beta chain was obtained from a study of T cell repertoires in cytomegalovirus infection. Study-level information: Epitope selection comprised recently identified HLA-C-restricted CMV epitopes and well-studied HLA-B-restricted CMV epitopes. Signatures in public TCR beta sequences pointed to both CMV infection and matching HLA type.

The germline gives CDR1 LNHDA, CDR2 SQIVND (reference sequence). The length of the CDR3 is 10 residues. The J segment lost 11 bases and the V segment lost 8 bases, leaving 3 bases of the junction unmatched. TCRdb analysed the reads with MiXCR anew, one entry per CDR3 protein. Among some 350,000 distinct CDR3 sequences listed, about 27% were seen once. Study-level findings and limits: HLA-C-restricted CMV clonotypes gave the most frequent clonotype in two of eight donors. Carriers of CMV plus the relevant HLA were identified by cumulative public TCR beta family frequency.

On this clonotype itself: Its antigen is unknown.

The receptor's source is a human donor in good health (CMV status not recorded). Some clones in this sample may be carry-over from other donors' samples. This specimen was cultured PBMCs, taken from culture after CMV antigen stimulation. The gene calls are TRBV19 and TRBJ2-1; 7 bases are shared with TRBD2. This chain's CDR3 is CASYSGQQFF. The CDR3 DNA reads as TGTGCCAGTTATAGCGGGCAGCAGTTCTTC.